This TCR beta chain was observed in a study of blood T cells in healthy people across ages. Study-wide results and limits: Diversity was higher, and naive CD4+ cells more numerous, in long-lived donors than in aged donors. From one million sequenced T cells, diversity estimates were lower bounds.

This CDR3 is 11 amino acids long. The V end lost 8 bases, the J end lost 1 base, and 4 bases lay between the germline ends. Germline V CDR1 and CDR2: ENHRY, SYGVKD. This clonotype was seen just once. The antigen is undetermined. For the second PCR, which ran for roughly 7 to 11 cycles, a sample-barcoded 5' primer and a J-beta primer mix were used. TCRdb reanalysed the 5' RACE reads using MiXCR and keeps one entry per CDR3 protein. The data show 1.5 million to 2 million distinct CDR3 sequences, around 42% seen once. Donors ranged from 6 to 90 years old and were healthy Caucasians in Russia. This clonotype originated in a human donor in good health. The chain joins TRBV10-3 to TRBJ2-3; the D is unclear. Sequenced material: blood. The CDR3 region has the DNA TGTGCCATCGCAGGCACAGATACGCAGTATTTT. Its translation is CAIAGTDTQYF.